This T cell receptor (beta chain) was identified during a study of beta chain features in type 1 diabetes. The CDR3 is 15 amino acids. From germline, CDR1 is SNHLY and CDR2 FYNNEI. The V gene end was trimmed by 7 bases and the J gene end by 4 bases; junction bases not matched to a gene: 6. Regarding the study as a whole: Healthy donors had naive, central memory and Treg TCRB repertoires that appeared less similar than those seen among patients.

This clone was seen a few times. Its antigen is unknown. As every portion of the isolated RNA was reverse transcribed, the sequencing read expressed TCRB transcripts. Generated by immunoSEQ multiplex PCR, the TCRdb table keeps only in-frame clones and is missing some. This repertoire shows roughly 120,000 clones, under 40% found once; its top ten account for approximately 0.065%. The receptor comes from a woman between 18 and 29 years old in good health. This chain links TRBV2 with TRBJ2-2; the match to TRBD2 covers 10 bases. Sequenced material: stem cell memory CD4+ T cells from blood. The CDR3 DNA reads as TGTGCCAGCACGCTACTAGCGGGAAGCACCGGGGAGCTGTTTTTT. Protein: CASTLLAGSTGELFF.